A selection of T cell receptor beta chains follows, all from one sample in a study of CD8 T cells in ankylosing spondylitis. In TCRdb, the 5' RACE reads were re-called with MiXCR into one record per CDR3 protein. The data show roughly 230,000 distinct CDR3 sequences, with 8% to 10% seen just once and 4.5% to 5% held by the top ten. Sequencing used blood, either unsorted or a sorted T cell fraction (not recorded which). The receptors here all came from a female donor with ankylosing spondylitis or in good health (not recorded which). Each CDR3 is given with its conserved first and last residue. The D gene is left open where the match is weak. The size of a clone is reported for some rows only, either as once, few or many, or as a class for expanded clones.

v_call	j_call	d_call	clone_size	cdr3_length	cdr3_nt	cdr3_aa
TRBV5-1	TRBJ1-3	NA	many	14	TGCGCCAGCACGGGTACGGGAAATGGAAACACCATATATTTT	CASTGTGNGNTIYF
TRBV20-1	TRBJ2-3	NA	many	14	TGCAGTGCCAACTTCGGCCACGCCCGAGATACGCAGTATTTT	CSANFGHARDTQYF
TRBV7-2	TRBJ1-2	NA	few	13	TGTGCCAGCAGCTTGTCGGGGGCTTCCGGCTACACCTTC	CASSLSGASGYTF
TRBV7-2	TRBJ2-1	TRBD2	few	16	TGTGCCAGCAGCAAGGGACTAGCGGGAGTCTACAATGAGCAGTTCTTC	CASSKGLAGVYNEQFF
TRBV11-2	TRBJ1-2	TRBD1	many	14	TGTGCCAGCAGCTTAGCAAGGGACAGCTATGGCTACACCTTC	CASSLARDSYGYTF
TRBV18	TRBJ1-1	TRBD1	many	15	TGTGCCAGCTCGCATAATACAGGGGAGAACACTGAAGCTTTCTTT	CASSHNTGENTEAFF
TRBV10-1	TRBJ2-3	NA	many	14	TGCGCCAGCAGTGAGACGGGAGTCACAGATACGCAGTATTTT	CASSETGVTDTQYF
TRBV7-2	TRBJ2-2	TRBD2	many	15	TGTGCCAGCAGGGTTAGCGGGCCGGGGACCGGGGAGCTGTTTTTT	CASRVSGPGTGELFF
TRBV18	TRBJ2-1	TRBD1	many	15	TGTGCCAGCTCACAGGGGCAGGGGGTCCACAATGAGCAGTTCTTC	CASSQGQGVHNEQFF
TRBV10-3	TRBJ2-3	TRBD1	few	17	TGTGCCATCAGTCACTCCCGGGACAGGGAAACCACAGATACGCAGTATTTT	CAISHSRDRETTDTQYF
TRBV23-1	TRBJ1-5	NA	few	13	TGCGCCCAGCGGTGGGGCTGCGATCAGCCCCAGCATTTT	CAQRWGCDQPQHF
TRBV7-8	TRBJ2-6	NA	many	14	TGTGCCAGCAGCTTACCCTCTGGGGCCAACGTCCTGACTTTC	CASSLPSGANVLTF
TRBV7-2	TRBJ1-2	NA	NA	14	TGTGCCAGCAGCTGGGGCGACGGGTCCTATGGCTACACCTTC	CASSWGDGSYGYTF
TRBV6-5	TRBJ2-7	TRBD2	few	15	TGTGCCAGCAGTTATTTTGTGGGAGGGCCGGACGAGCAGTACTTC	CASSYFVGGPDEQYF
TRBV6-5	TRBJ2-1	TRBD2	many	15	TGTGCCAGCAGTTATGTCAGCGGGGCTAACAATGAGCAGTTCTTC	CASSYVSGANNEQFF
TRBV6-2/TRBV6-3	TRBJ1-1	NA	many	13	TGTGCCAGCAGTTACGAAGTGAACACTGAAGCTTTCTTT	CASSYEVNTEAFF
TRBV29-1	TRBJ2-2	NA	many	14	TGCAGCGTTGTTTCTGGTGCGAACACCGGGGAGCTGTTTTTT	CSVVSGANTGELFF
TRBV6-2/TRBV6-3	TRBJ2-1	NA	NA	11	TGTGCCAGCAGCCTTAAAAGGGAGCAGTTCTTC	CASSLKREQFF
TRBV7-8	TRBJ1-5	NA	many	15	TGTGCCAGCAGCCCTCCCGTGGACAGCAATCAGCCCCAGCATTTT	CASSPPVDSNQPQHF
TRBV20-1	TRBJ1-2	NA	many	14	TGCAGTGCTTTCCCTCTGCGGGACGGTGAAGGCTACACCTTC	CSAFPLRDGEGYTF